This paragraph covers one T cell receptor beta chain sequence. Its antigen is as yet unknown. The sample is drawn from a study of a mutant IDH1 vaccine in newly diagnosed glioma. This sample's time point: week 11, during vaccination. What each vaccine dose contained was 300 ug of mutant IDH1 20-mer peptide, accompanied by topical imiquimod. Diagnosis in the donors showed new WHO grade 3 or 4 astrocytomas that were IDH1-mutant and ATRX-lost. The table came from immunoSEQ multiplex PCR; TCRdb's copy has only in-frame clones and leaves some out. Of roughly 130,000 clones listed, roughly 78% are singletons. The clonotype comes from a man in his forties or fifties with glioma. Sample: PBMCs, taken from a glioma patient whose treatment included an IDH1 peptide vaccine.

CDR3 in amino acids: CASSSTPAYNEQFF. The CDR3 bases are TGTGCCAGCAGCTCGACGCCGGCCTACAATGAGCAGTTCTTC. The V gene is TRBV7-2, the J gene TRBJ2-1, with D unclear. Germline V gene lookup returns CDR1 SGHTA and CDR2 FQGNSA. The V end lost 4 bases, the J end lost 2 bases, and 9 bases lay between the germline ends. The CDR3 is made up of 14 amino acids.